The 9 T cell receptor beta chains given below trace back to one sample, sequenced in a study of blood T cell repertoires in COVID-19 (dated by TCRdb to 2020 to 2022). Library method: the immunoSEQ multiplex PCR assay. TCRdb re-hosts the immuneACCESS table, in-frame sequences only. Its copies lack some clones; in the studies checked, an unresolved V gene accounts for under half of them, and the cause for the rest is not known. This sample comprises 100,000 to 110,000 clones, 70% to 80% of them detected only once. The biggest ten clones account for 12% of the sample. The sequencing sample was made of peripheral blood. These receptors were taken from a woman in her 70s with acute or convalescent COVID-19.

J is TRBJ1-2 and V is TRBV2; D is uncertain. CDR1 is SNHLY, CDR2 FYNNEI, per germline. V was cut by 7 bases and J by 8 bases, with 17 bases left in between. The CDR3 extends over 13 amino acids. For the CDR3, the DNA is TGTGCCAGCATTGATACTCCGGGAGTGGGCTACACCTTC. Protein product: CASIDTPGVGYTF.

CDR3 protein: CASSFPPRQGYGYTF. For the CDR3, the DNA is TGTGCCAGCAGCTTCCCGCCCCGACAGGGATATGGCTACACCTTC. The V and J genes are TRBV7-2 and TRBJ1-2, with TRBD1 matching 7 bases. V was pared by 3 bases and J by 5 bases, with 9 bases of the junction left unmatched. CDR3 length: 15 residues. Germline CDR1 is SGHTA and CDR2 is FQGNSA.

The DNA of the CDR3 is TGTGCCAGCAGCTTATTCGGCAATGAGCAGTTCTTC. Protein product: CASSLFGNEQFF. The J gene is TRBJ2-1, the V gene TRBV7-2; D unclear. The V gene lost 2 bases and the J gene lost 6 bases, with 5 bases spanning the gap. The CDR3 extends over 12 amino acids. The germline V gene has CDR1 SGHTA and CDR2 FQGNSA. The whole variable domain, filled in from reference TRBV7-2 and TRBJ2-1, reads GAGVSQSPSNKVTEKGKDVELRCDPISGHTALYWYRQSLGQGLEFLIYFQGNSAPDKSGLPSDRFSAERTGGSVSTLTIQRTQQEDSAVYLCASSLFGNEQFFGPGTRLTVL.

This clone was observed at least ten times. The chain carries TRBV19 and TRBJ2-1; the match to TRBD2 covers 8 bases. With V trimmed by 3 bases and J by 3 bases, 4 bases remained unmatched. The CDR3 length is 15 residues. Germline V gene lookup returns CDR1 LNHDA and CDR2 SQIVND (reference sequence). For the CDR3, the DNA is TGTGCCAGTAGTATTAGTAGCGGGGACTACAATGAGCAGTTCTTC. Its protein is CASSISSGDYNEQFF.

The gene calls are TRBV6-4 and TRBJ2-1, with TRBD2 matching over 10 bases. Germline V gene lookup returns CDR1 MRHNA and CDR2 SNTAGT. The CDR3 is made up of 15 amino acids. J was trimmed by 2 bases and V by 6 bases; bases with no gene match: 4. CDR3 DNA sequence: TGTGCCAGCAGCCGAGCGGGGGGGCCCTACAATGAGCAGTTCTTC. It yields the protein CASSRAGGPYNEQFF.

This clone was observed once. The V and J genes are TRBV6-5 and TRBJ1-1; D is uncertain. Trimming left V 10 bases short and J 3 bases short, with 15 bases between. The CDR3 consists of 13 residues. Germline CDR1 reads MNHEY; CDR2 reads SVGAGI. In nucleotides, the CDR3 is TGTGCCATACGCGAACGGTTCGACACTGAAGCTTTCTTT. Its protein is CAIRERFDTEAFF.

The rearrangement uses TRBV2 and TRBJ2-1; TRBD1 aligns across 7 bases. This CDR3 contains 14 residues. CDR1 is SNHLY, CDR2 FYNNEI, per germline. CDR3 sequence: CASFRDRGYNEQFF. The CDR3 nucleotides are TGTGCATCTTTCCGGGACAGAGGCTACAATGAGCAGTTCTTC.

The chain joins TRBV7-7 to TRBJ2-7; 16 positions agree with TRBD2. The CDR3 covers 20 residues. After removal of 2 bases from V and 5 bases from J, the junction contained 15 bases not matched to a gene. The germline gives CDR1 SSHAT, CDR2 FNYEAQ (reference sequence). The CDR3 region is CASSLLGTSGGAFFNNEQYV. CDR3 DNA: TGTGCCAGCAGCTTACTGGGGACTAGCGGGGGGGCCTTTTTTAACAACGAGCAGTACGTC.

The V and J genes are TRBV19 and TRBJ1-2; D perhaps matches TRBD1 (5 bases). V shed 1 base and J shed 7 bases, with 13 bases lying between them. The CDR3 is 14 amino acids. Germline values: CDR1 LNHDA, CDR2 SQIVND (reference sequence). CDR3 amino acids: CASSIAPDTSGYTF. The DNA for the CDR3 is TGTGCCAGTAGTATAGCCCCGGACACAAGTGGCTACACCTTC.